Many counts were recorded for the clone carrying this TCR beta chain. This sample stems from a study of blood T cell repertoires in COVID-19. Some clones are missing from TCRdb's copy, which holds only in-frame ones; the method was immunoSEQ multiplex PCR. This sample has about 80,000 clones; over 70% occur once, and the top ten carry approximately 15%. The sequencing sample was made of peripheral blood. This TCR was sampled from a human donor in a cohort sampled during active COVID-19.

The DNA for the CDR3 is TGTGCCAGCAGTGATAGCGGGGATAGCTACGAGCAGTACTTC. Translating it yields CASSDSGDSYEQYF. This chain joins TRBV28 and TRBJ2-7; 8 bases are a match to TRBD2. The CDR3 runs to 14 residues. CDR1 and CDR2 (germline): MDHEN, SYDVKM. V shed 5 bases, J shed 3 bases, and the junction held 6 bases outside the gene matches.